This T cell receptor (beta chain) comes out of a study of blood T cell repertoires in COVID-19. Study at large: The cDNA or gDNA used as material had been derived from T cells, B-cell-depleted T cells, or PBMCs.

Seattle's cohort entered during active infection and was followed longitudinally. The V gene's germline CDR1 is ENHRY and CDR2 SYGVKD. V was pared by 7 bases and J by 1 base, with 9 bases of the junction left unmatched. The CDR3 length is 15 residues. TCRdb keeps only in-frame clones here, not all; method: immunoSEQ multiplex PCR. The sample shows 200,000 to 250,000 clones, about 90% of them seen only once. Sequenced sample: peripheral blood. The V gene is TRBV10-3, the J gene TRBJ2-5, with 7 bases that match TRBD2. The TCR was taken from a man aged 60 to 75 with COVID-19, enrolled during active disease. The CDR3 loop is CAIKGAGTTQETQYF. In DNA, the CDR3 is TGTGCCATCAAAGGCGCGGGGACTACCCAAGAGACCCAGTACTTC.